This T cell receptor beta chain was identified in a study of technical replicates of blood from several donors listed by TCRdb under 2017. To prepare the library, the immunoSEQ multiplex PCR assay was applied. TCRdb limited this immuneACCESS table to in-frame rearrangements with V and J called. A share of clones is missing; checked studies link under half to unresolved V genes, and the rest is unexplained. The sample yields roughly 80,000 clones; around nine tenths were counted once. The ten largest clones capture 0.41% of the sample. Comments on this clone: Its antigen remains unidentified. One base away there is no much larger clone; base qualities are not given.

At the junction V is shortened by 5 bases and J by 6 bases; bases outside the gene matches: 6. CDR3 length: 13 amino acids, cysteine to phenylalanine. Only the CDR3 region is kept as DNA, spanning 39 bases read in frame from base 1. As encoded in the germline V gene (reference sequence), CDR1 is LNHDA while CDR2 is SQIVND. The sample was T cells isolated from PBMCs. The sequence derives from a human donor in good health. The chain was built from TRBV19 and TRBJ2-7; 8 bases in the middle match TRBD1. CDR3 reads: CASSRTGSTEQYF. The DNA sequence follows: TGTGCCAGTAGTCGGACAGGGTCGACCGAGCAGTACTTC.